Below are 3 T cell receptor beta chains sequenced from a single sample in a study of read filtering for tumor transcriptome and immune sequencing. Molecular barcoded adaptors covering alpha/delta and beta/gamma chains were used on approximately 400 ng RNA. TCRdb ran MiXCR on the reads and lists one entry per CDR3 protein. The table shows 19,000 or so distinct CDR3 sequences, with roughly a fifth occurring only once. Source material: a population of CD138-negative cells sorted from bone marrow. The receptors here all came from a donor aged 40 or over with multiple myeloma.

This clonotype was counted many times. V is TRBV6-2 or TRBV6-3 and J is TRBJ2-3; no reliable D call. The germline gives CDR1 MNHEY, CDR2 SVGEGT. The CDR3 spans 12 residues. V lost 2 bases and J 5 bases, leaving 5 bases between the germline ends. DNA for the CDR3: TGTGCCAGCAGTTACGTAGGAGATACGCAGTATTTT. As protein: CASSYVGDTQYF.

The sample holds many counts of this clonotype. V gene TRBV20-1 combines with J gene TRBJ2-7; TRBD2 agrees at 10 bases. This CDR3 region has 15 residues. The V segment lost 1 base and the J segment 0 bases; nucleotides outside the gene matches: 3. Germline V lookup: CDR1 DFQATT, CDR2 SNEGSKA (reference sequence). CDR3: CSARGRTSGSYEQYF. The DNA of the CDR3 is TGCAGTGCTAGAGGTCGGACTAGCGGCTCCTACGAGCAGTACTTC.

This clonotype has just a few counts. The germline gene is not matched at one end of the junction; a read error may be the cause. The rearrangement joins TRBV28 to TRBJ2-1; 7 bases fit TRBD2. CDR3 length: 18 residues. Germline CDR1 is MDHEN and CDR2 is SYDVKM. The CDR3 reads CASSLWGGGVWSYNEQFF. The CDR3 coding sequence is TGTGCCAGCAGTCTATGGGGCGGGGGAGTCTGGTCCTACAATGAGCAGTTCTTC.